This T cell receptor beta chain was captured in a study of shared clonotypes between healthy human individuals. Comment on this clone: Its antigen is not known.

The trim removed 2 bases at V and 2 bases at J, leaving 6 bases unmatched. The CDR3 is made up of 17 amino acids. In germline, CDR1 is MNHNS, CDR2 SASEGT. Naive CD8 cells comprised CD45RO-negative, CCR7-positively selected cells, excluding terminally differentiated effector memory CD45RA+ cells. Points from the study as a whole: Naive subsets usually exceeded memory subsets in estimated richness.

TCRdb's table, derived via immunoSEQ multiplex PCR, lists solely in-frame clones and lacks some. The table lists about 2 million clones, around 96% of them singletons. The material sequenced was naive CD8+ T cells sorted from blood. V and J are TRBV6-1 and TRBJ2-3; 11 bases align to TRBD2. The sequence was obtained from a man between 18 and 35 years old in good health. CDR3 nucleotides: TGTGCCAGCAGTGAAAGTGGACTAGCGGGCATCACAGATACGCAGTATTTT. Protein product: CASSESGLAGITDTQYF.